This TCR beta chain was retrieved from a study of identifying expanded T cells in peripheral blood. Whole-study results and caveats: Approximately 1.2 clones differed between technical replicates, versus approximately 16 and 20 over time. Roughly two-week clone count variance significantly increased as total template count grew.

Only in-frame clones appear in the TCRdb table, and some are missing; sequencing was by immunoSEQ multiplex PCR. The repertoire holds over 85,000 clones, with about 91% as singletons. Worth noting for this clone: Its antigen is not known.

Looked up from germline, CDR1 is WSHSY and CDR2 is SAAADI. Deletions cut 8 bases from V and 7 bases from J, with 14 bases between. This CDR3 spans 13 amino acids. Collection occurred without any documented infections or immune events in donors. This receptor was obtained from a person aged 18-70 years in good health. This chain uses TRBV10-2 with TRBJ2-2; D is ambiguous. Sequencing used blood. The CDR3 spells CASGRLRNGELFF. The CDR3 DNA reads as TGCGCCAGCGGAAGGCTCCGTAACGGGGAGCTGTTTTTT.